This T cell receptor beta chain was retrieved from a study of blood T cells in healthy people across ages. Study observations and caveats: In the absence of known donor CMV status, changes in expanded clonotypes were possibly confounded.

This CDR3 region has 14 residues. Germline-derived CDR1 and CDR2 are MDHEN and SYDVKM. The V gene lost 5 bases and the J gene lost 9 bases, with 18 bases spanning the gap. With regard to this clonotype: The antigen is unknown.

A second PCR of 7 to 11 cycles used a sample-barcoded 5' primer and a J-beta primer mix. One entry per CDR3 protein, called by TCRdb with MiXCR from the 5' RACE reads. The sample consists of approximately 760,000 distinct CDR3 sequences, approximately 25% of them appearing once. This sample also belongs to another study, concerning T cells of mothers and their children. As that report states: Thymic selection shapes TCR recombination output similarly in related and unrelated pairs.

The receptor was isolated from a boy younger than 18 in good health. The rearrangement uses TRBV28 and TRBJ2-3; D is perhaps TRBD1 or TRBD2 (5 bases each). Specimen: blood. CDR3 nucleotides: TGTGCCAGCAGTCCTGCCGTTGGGGGAGCAACGCAGTATTTT. Translated, it gives CASSPAVGGATQYF.